Below, 18 T cell receptor beta chains from the same sample are listed, as sequenced in a study of CD8 T cells in ankylosing spondylitis. Study-wide results and limits: What seemed typical of ankylosing spondylitis blood was a TCR beta motif built from about 8 highly homologous variants.

No antigen has been assigned to these receptors. TCRdb re-derived calls from the 5' RACE reads in MiXCR, one entry per CDR3 protein. The profile shows around 770,000 distinct CDR3 sequences, around 17% of them singletons. The sample consisted of blood, either unsorted or a sorted T cell fraction (not recorded which). These receptors all come from a male donor with ankylosing spondylitis.

The gene calls are TRBV12-3 or TRBV12-4 and TRBJ2-1; TRBD1 or TRBD2 may be the D gene (6 bases each). V dropped 3 bases and J dropped 8 bases, with 11 bases sitting between them. The CDR3 is 13 amino acids. CDR3 in amino acids: CASSLRGADEQFF. DNA of the CDR3: TGTGCCAGCAGTTTGAGGGGGGCGGATGAGCAGTTCTTC.

This clonotype was picked up a small number of times. The chain links TRBV12-3 or TRBV12-4 to TRBJ2-3; TRBD1 or TRBD2 may be the D gene (5 bases each). Trimming removed 5 bases from V and 2 bases from J, with 11 bases in between. This CDR3 is 14 amino acids long. CDR3 region: CASSTRDVTDTQYF. The DNA of the CDR3 is TGTGCCAGCAGTACCAGGGACGTCACAGATACGCAGTATTTT.

This clonotype was observed a few times. The chain carries TRBV6-5 and TRBJ1-1; D perhaps matches TRBD1 (6 bases). The germline gives CDR1 MNHEY, CDR2 SVGAGI. The CDR3 is 15 residues long. The V end was cut by 4 bases, the J end by 1 base, with 13 bases between. This chain's CDR3 is CASSSWDNRNTEAFF. CDR3 nucleotide sequence: TGTGCCAGCAGTTCTTGGGACAATAGGAACACTGAAGCTTTCTTT.

This clonotype was picked up a small number of times. The chain carries TRBV3-1 and TRBJ1-3; no clear D. Germline CDR1 LGHDT, CDR2 YNNKEL (reference sequence). V gave up 1 base and J gave up 0 bases, with 16 bases separating them. The CDR3 runs to 18 residues. The CDR3 nucleotides read TGTGCCAGCAGCCAAGGACCGGGAGACCGATTCTCTGGAAACACCATATATTTT. Its protein is CASSQGPGDRFSGNTIYF.

V and J are TRBV6-2 or TRBV6-3 and TRBJ1-5; 8 bases map to TRBD1. V lost 2 bases and J lost 8; bases outside the gene matches: 5. CDR3 length: 14 amino acids. Germline CDR1 and CDR2: MNHEY and SVGEGT. CDR3 region: CASSYGQGGKPQHF. The CDR3 DNA is TGTGCCAGCAGTTACGGACAGGGAGGAAAGCCCCAGCATTTT.

At least ten counts were recorded for this clonotype. V gene TRBV18 combines with J gene TRBJ1-5; no clear D. The ends were cut back, 2 bases at V and 2 bases at J, with 4 bases in the middle. Germline V CDR1 and CDR2: KGHSH, LQKENI. The CDR3 totals 13 residues. CDR3 in amino acids: CASSPGGNQPQHF. The CDR3 nucleotides read TGTGCCAGCTCACCAGGGGGCAATCAGCCCCAGCATTTT.

The chain is built from TRBV7-3 and TRBJ1-1; D not resolved. CDR1 and CDR2 from the germline V gene are SGHTA and FQGTGA. V lost 1 base to trimming and J lost 1 base, with 19 bases between them. The CDR3 has 18 residues. Here the CDR3 reads CASSLKSGNLWGNTEAFF. CDR3 nucleotides: TGTGCCAGCAGCTTAAAATCCGGGAACCTTTGGGGGAACACTGAAGCTTTCTTT. Supplemented by reference TRBV7-3 and TRBJ1-1, the full variable domain reads GAGVSQTPSNKVTEKGKYVELRCDPISGHTALYWYRQSLGQGPEFLIYFQGTGAADDSGLPNDRFFAVRPEGSVSTLKIQRTERGDSAVYLCASSLKSGNLWGNTEAFFGQGTRLTVV.

This rearrangement joins TRBV7-9 to TRBJ2-7; D unclear. Germline V gene data show CDR1 as SEHNR and CDR2 as FQNEAQ (reference sequence). The CDR3 runs to 13 residues. V lost 1 base and J lost 7, with 11 bases in between. CDR3 coding DNA: TGTGCCAGCAGCTTAGAGGTCTTAGGGGAGCAGTACTTC. It codes for CASSLEVLGEQYF.

V and J are TRBV20-1 and TRBJ2-7; TRBD2 matches 9 bases. This CDR3 spans 14 amino acids. CDR1 is DFQATT and CDR2 is SNEGSKA in the germline V gene (reference sequence). V lost 1 base, J lost 3 bases, and 4 bases stayed unmatched. In nucleotides, the CDR3 is TGCAGTGCTAGAGTTCCTAGCGGGAACTACGAGCAGTACTTC. It is translated as CSARVPSGNYEQYF.

This clonotype was picked up a small number of times. The CDR3 coding sequence is TGTGCCAGCGGTCCTAATCTTCAGCCAACCTACGAGCAGTACTTC. Translated, it gives CASGPNLQPTYEQYF. The chain uses TRBV12-3 or TRBV12-4 and TRBJ2-7; D remains ambiguous. Trimming removed 8 bases from V and 2 bases from J, with 19 bases in between. There are 15 residues in the CDR3.

This clonotype was seen a few times. The V and J genes are TRBV29-1 and TRBJ1-5; D is possibly TRBD1 (6 bases). The germline V gene encodes CDR1 SQVTM and CDR2 ANQGSEA. The CDR3 loop spans 17 amino acids. Trimming pared 7 bases from V and 0 bases from J, leaving 22 bases between. The CDR3, as DNA: TGCAGCGCCCCGCGAGAGTTGGACAGCCATAGCAATCAGCCCCAGCATTTT. Residues: CSAPRELDSHSNQPQHF.

In this sample, this clonotype turned up a few times. The chain recombines TRBV11-2 with TRBJ2-1; 8 bases are shared with TRBD2. This CDR3 contains 17 residues. The J segment lost 0 bases and the V segment lost 5 bases, leaving 9 bases of the junction unmatched. Germline CDR1 and CDR2: SGHAT and FQNNGV. This CDR3 is CASSTRLAQSSYNEQFF. The CDR3 DNA sequence: TGTGCCAGCAGCACCCGACTAGCGCAGAGCTCCTACAATGAGCAGTTCTTC.

This clonotype has only a few counts. The CDR3 here is CASSWDRGGEKLFF. In nucleotides, the CDR3 is TGTGCCAGCAGCTGGGACAGGGGAGGTGAAAAACTGTTTTTT. This chain joins TRBV6-1 and TRBJ1-4; 10 bases line up with TRBD1. Germline V gives CDR1 MNHNS, CDR2 SASEGT. The CDR3 sequence is 14 residues long. J gave up 7 bases and V 6 bases, and 5 bases lay outside the gene matches.

The chain combines TRBV27 with TRBJ1-2; 7 nucleotides match TRBD1. The J segment lost 1 base and the V segment lost 8 bases, leaving 16 bases of the junction unmatched. CDR3 length equals 17 residues. The germline CDR1 and CDR2 sequences are MNHEY and SMNVEV (reference sequence). CDR3 coding DNA: TGTGCCAGCGCGACAGGGCCCGGGGGGGGAGGTAACTATGGCTACACCTTC. It encodes CASATGPGGGGNYGYTF.

The J gene is TRBJ1-6, the V gene TRBV20-1, with 11 positions matching TRBD1. The CDR3 runs 16 residues. The germline V gene has CDR1 DFQATT and CDR2 SNEGSKA (reference sequence). With 3 bases clipped from V and 5 bases from J, the junction kept 6 bases outside the gene matches. The CDR3: CSARDRGRLDNSPLHF. CDR3 nucleotides: TGCAGTGCTAGGGACAGGGGGCGTCTCGATAATTCACCCCTCCACTTT.

In this sample, this clonotype turned up a few times. The rearrangement links TRBV27 to TRBJ2-1; 9 nucleotides agree with TRBD1. Germline-derived CDR1 and CDR2 are MNHEY and SMNVEV (reference sequence). V gave up 6 bases and J gave up 13 bases; unmatched junction bases: 10. The CDR3 covers 13 residues. CDR3 nucleotide sequence: TGTGCCAGCAGAGAACAGGGGGCGAGTAATCAGTTCTTC. Its translation is CASREQGASNQFF.

The chain has TRBV7-3 and TRBJ2-2, with 8 bases lining up with TRBD2. CDR1 and CDR2 (germline): SGHTA, FQGTGA. The V gene end was trimmed by 3 bases and the J gene end by 1 base; junction bases not matched to a gene: 7. The length of the CDR3 is 17 residues. The CDR3 coding sequence is TGTGCCAGCAGCTTCAATCCGAGCGGGAGGAACACCGGGGAGCTGTTTTTT. Translating it yields CASSFNPSGRNTGELFF.

The chain recombines TRBV5-1 with TRBJ2-1; TRBD2 matches at 12 bases. The CDR3 is 16 residues long. Germline V CDR1 and CDR2: SGHRS, YFSETQ. Trimming removed 0 bases from V and 6 bases from J; junction bases left unmatched: 4. The CDR3 protein is CASSLGASGRGNEQFF. CDR3 sequence (DNA): TGCGCCAGCAGCTTGGGTGCTAGCGGGAGGGGCAATGAGCAGTTCTTC.